The rows below give T cell receptor beta chains drawn from one sample of a study of cytomegalovirus exposure and HLA in healthy donors. Clones were sequenced by immunoSEQ multiplex PCR, and TCRdb holds only the in-frame ones, with some missing. This sample has 130,000 to 150,000 clones, with approximately 80% found just once. Sample: PBMCs. These receptors came from a male donor in good health and CMV-seronegative. Each CDR3 is given with its conserved first and last residue. The order of the fields is D gene, V gene, J gene, clone size, CDR3 DNA, CDR3 protein. A D gene is named only where the DNA matches it firmly. Part of the rows lack a size; the others show once, few, many or a class for expanded clones.

D: NA; V: TRBV5-4; J: TRBJ1-2; size: NA; DNA: TGTGCCAGCAGCTCAAGGGTACAGGGTAACTATGGCTACACCTTC; CDR3: CASSSRVQGNYGYTF
D: NA; V: TRBV9; J: TRBJ2-7; size: NA; DNA: TGTGCCAGCAGCGTAGGAGGAGGGGCCATCTACGAGCAGTACTTC; CDR3: CASSVGGGAIYEQYF
D: NA; V: TRBV6-1; J: TRBJ1-4; size: NA; DNA: TGTGCCGGCAGTGAACTTGTAAAACTGTTTTTT; CDR3: CAGSELVKLFF
D: TRBD1; V: TRBV5-1; J: TRBJ2-7; size: once; DNA: TGCGCCAGCAGCTTGACGGCAGGGGGCTTAAGCTCCTACGAGCAGTACTTC; CDR3: CASSLTAGGLSSYEQYF
D: NA; V: TRBV19; J: TRBJ1-1; size: few; DNA: TGTGCCAGTAGTATAAACAGTCTTTCCCCAGAAGCTTTCTTT; CDR3: CASSINSLSPEAFF
D: NA; V: TRBV28; J: TRBJ1-6; size: NA; DNA: TGTGCCAGCAGGACTATCGATTCACCCCTCCACTTT; CDR3: CASRTIDSPLHF
D: TRBD1; V: TRBV2; J: TRBJ1-4; size: NA; DNA: TGTGCCAGCGACCTGGAGGGGGGACAGGGGACTGAAAAACTGTTTTTT; CDR3: CASDLEGGQGTEKLFF
D: TRBD2; V: TRBV4-1; J: TRBJ2-3; size: NA; DNA: TGCGCCAGCAGCCTTCCTAGCGGGGGTAACGCAGATACGCAGTATTTT; CDR3: CASSLPSGGNADTQYF
D: NA; V: TRBV23-1; J: TRBJ1-6; size: few; DNA: TGCGCCAGCAGTCAATGGGCAGGCCTTAATTCACCCCTCCACTTT; CDR3: CASSQWAGLNSPLHF
D: TRBD2; V: TRBV30; J: TRBJ2-5; size: NA; DNA: TGTGCCTGGAGTGTGGGAGCGGGGGGGCCGGAGGAGACCCAGTACTTC; CDR3: CAWSVGAGGPEETQYF
D: TRBD2; V: TRBV29-1; J: TRBJ2-5; size: NA; DNA: TGCAGCGTTGTCCCACAAACAGCGGGGCTTCAAGAGACCCAGTACTTC; CDR3: CSVVPQTAGLQETQYF
D: TRBD2; V: TRBV7-8; J: TRBJ2-4; size: NA; DNA: TGTGCCAGCAGCTCGCGAAGGACTAGCCGTCAGTACTTC; CDR3: CASSSRRTSRQYF
D: NA; V: TRBV19; J: TRBJ2-3; size: NA; DNA: TGTGCCAGTAGTAGGGCCCCCGGAGGCAGAGTAGCCCGCACAGATACGCAGTATTTT; CDR3: CASSRAPGGRVARTDTQYF
D: TRBD1; V: TRBV5-6; J: TRBJ2-3; size: NA; DNA: TGTGCCAGCAGCTTGGTCCAGGGGGTCCCCTCGGATACGCAGTATTTT; CDR3: CASSLVQGVPSDTQYF
D: TRBD1; V: TRBV6-5; J: TRBJ2-3; size: NA; DNA: TGTGCCAGCCAACCTACAGGGGAAAGCACAGATACGCAGTATTTT; CDR3: CASQPTGESTDTQYF